This is a list of T cell receptor beta chains from one sample in a study of cytomegalovirus exposure and HLA in healthy donors. Only in-frame clones appear in the TCRdb table, and some are missing; sequencing was by immunoSEQ multiplex PCR. This sample carries 100,000 or so clones, with around 3.4% going to the ten biggest clones. Sequenced material: PBMCs. The receptors originated from a woman aged 25 to 45 in good health and CMV-seronegative. CDR3s leave out the opening cysteine and the closing phenylalanine or tryptophan.

CDR3aa: ASSDSDRGSEAF
v_gene: TRBV6-4
len: 12
j_gene: TRBJ1-1

CDR3aa: ASSYSQGNYGYT
v_gene: TRBV6-5
len: 12
j_gene: TRBJ1-2

CDR3aa: ASSSTKGAEQY
v_gene: TRBV6-5
len: 11
j_gene: TRBJ2-7

CDR3aa: ASSLGWSSYNEQF
v_gene: TRBV28
len: 13
j_gene: TRBJ2-1

CDR3aa: ASSFYGATEAF
v_gene: TRBV13
len: 11
j_gene: TRBJ1-1

CDR3aa: ASSFQGSYGYT
v_gene: TRBV5-6
len: 11
j_gene: TRBJ1-2

CDR3aa: ASTPRGYPIAKNIQY
v_gene: TRBV2
len: 15
j_gene: TRBJ2-4

CDR3aa: ASSFSQNEKLF
v_gene: TRBV5-1
len: 11
j_gene: TRBJ1-4

CDR3aa: ASSQVPRGRRNQPQH
v_gene: TRBV4-1
len: 15
j_gene: TRBJ1-5

CDR3aa: ASSTGQGGFYEQY
v_gene: TRBV28
len: 13
j_gene: TRBJ2-7

CDR3aa: ASSLGGDYEQY
v_gene: TRBV7-9
len: 11
j_gene: TRBJ2-7

CDR3aa: ASSQSTSSYNEQF
v_gene: TRBV7-3
len: 13
j_gene: TRBJ2-1

CDR3aa: ASSELAGGGDTQY
v_gene: TRBV2
len: 13
j_gene: TRBJ2-3

CDR3aa: ASSEQGANEKLF
v_gene: TRBV10-2
len: 12
j_gene: TRBJ1-4

CDR3aa: ASSAGGVYNEQF
v_gene: TRBV27
len: 12
j_gene: TRBJ2-1

CDR3aa: ASSQEGRANYGYT
v_gene: TRBV4-1
len: 13
j_gene: TRBJ1-2

CDR3aa: ASNSQGPGEPQH
v_gene: TRBV5-1
len: 12
j_gene: TRBJ1-5

CDR3aa: ASSQQRYGYT
v_gene: TRBV4-2
len: 10
j_gene: TRBJ1-2

CDR3aa: ASSIGQGDTEAF
v_gene: TRBV19
len: 12
j_gene: TRBJ1-1

CDR3aa: ASSLDGSSSTDTQY
v_gene: TRBV5-1
len: 14
j_gene: TRBJ2-3

CDR3aa: ASSPRSSRGNTIY
v_gene: TRBV11-2
len: 13
j_gene: TRBJ1-3

CDR3aa: ASSSQGASGANVLT
v_gene: TRBV5-5
len: 14
j_gene: TRBJ2-6

CDR3aa: ASSSWRLAPTGELF
v_gene: TRBV7-9
len: 14
j_gene: TRBJ2-2

CDR3aa: ASSLAGYTSTDTQY
v_gene: TRBV7-8
len: 14
j_gene: TRBJ2-3

CDR3aa: ASWGLRGKVEQY
v_gene: TRBV2
len: 12
j_gene: TRBJ2-7

CDR3aa: ASSPRDRVPLNTEAF
v_gene: TRBV4-1
len: 15
j_gene: TRBJ1-1

CDR3aa: SFLGGQGADIQY
v_gene: TRBV29-1
len: 12
j_gene: TRBJ2-4

CDR3aa: ASSWSGRTQY
v_gene: TRBV28
len: 10
j_gene: TRBJ2-3

CDR3aa: ASSTRTENTGELF
v_gene: TRBV27
len: 13
j_gene: TRBJ2-2

CDR3aa: ASSSRDRANYGYT
v_gene: TRBV11-2
len: 13
j_gene: TRBJ1-2

CDR3aa: SVRGGYGYT
v_gene: TRBV29-1
len: 9
j_gene: TRBJ1-2

CDR3aa: ASTLDRVKGQY
v_gene: TRBV2
len: 11
j_gene: TRBJ2-7

CDR3aa: ASRDYGGGQPQH
v_gene: TRBV19
len: 12
j_gene: TRBJ1-5

CDR3aa: ASIQTLAGGPSTGELF
v_gene: TRBV7-9
len: 16
j_gene: TRBJ2-2

CDR3aa: ASSFGQEQETQY
v_gene: TRBV7-3
len: 12
j_gene: TRBJ2-5

CDR3aa: ASSGVGLETQY
v_gene: TRBV2
len: 11
j_gene: TRBJ2-5

CDR3aa: ASSRQGVNSPLH
v_gene: TRBV6-5
len: 12
j_gene: TRBJ1-6

CDR3aa: ASSLFSGRQPQH
v_gene: TRBV28
len: 12
j_gene: TRBJ1-5

CDR3aa: ASSLSAGTEAF
v_gene: TRBV10-1
len: 11
j_gene: TRBJ1-1

CDR3aa: ASSESGGWADTQY
v_gene: TRBV6-1
len: 13
j_gene: TRBJ2-3

CDR3aa: ASSDSGTSTYEQY
v_gene: TRBV6-1
len: 13
j_gene: TRBJ2-7

CDR3aa: ASSLRQPGGDSTDTQY
v_gene: TRBV27
len: 16
j_gene: TRBJ2-3

CDR3aa: SARGAGELF
v_gene: TRBV20-1
len: 9
j_gene: TRBJ2-2

CDR3aa: ASSPRGRLTDSPLH
v_gene: TRBV28
len: 14
j_gene: TRBJ1-6

CDR3aa: ASSSGTRGGDTQY
v_gene: TRBV7-2
len: 13
j_gene: TRBJ2-3

CDR3aa: ASSQVFFKRGPGGESYNEQF
v_gene: TRBV4-1
len: 20
j_gene: TRBJ2-1

CDR3aa: ATRSETGGFSDTQY
v_gene: TRBV15
len: 14
j_gene: TRBJ2-3

CDR3aa: ASSEGLAGSETQY
v_gene: TRBV6-1
len: 13
j_gene: TRBJ2-5

CDR3aa: ASRTVGRDTQY
v_gene: TRBV19
len: 11
j_gene: TRBJ2-3

CDR3aa: ASSGTGGIGEQF
v_gene: TRBV5-1
len: 12
j_gene: TRBJ2-1

CDR3aa: ASSGTSGSDNEQF
v_gene: TRBV5-1
len: 13
j_gene: TRBJ2-1